This TCR beta chain was retrieved from a study of tumor-infiltrating lymphocytes in oesophageal squamous cell carcinoma. Each CDR3 protein gets one entry after TCRdb re-called the PCR reads with MiXCR. Among just under 20,000 distinct CDR3 sequences listed, approximately 40% were seen once. The CDR3 extends over 13 amino acids. Germline V gene data show CDR1 as MNHNY and CDR2 as SVGAGI (reference sequence). V shed 6 bases and J shed 7 bases, with 10 bases lying between them. The J gene is TRBJ1-6, the V gene TRBV6-6; possibly TRBD1 for D (5 bases). The receptor was isolated from a male donor with esophageal squamous cell carcinoma. Input material: normal esophageal tissue next to the tumor. CDR3 sequence (DNA): TGTGCCAGCAGCCTACAGGACAATTCACCCCTCCACTTT. It specifies CASSLQDNSPLHF.